These T cell receptor beta chains were read from a single sample in a study of cytotoxic CD8 clonotypes in ibrutinib-treated CLL. This table comes from immunoSEQ multiplex PCR, and its TCRdb copy is limited to in-frame clones, with some not included. The sample shows about 120,000 clones, about 50% of them seen only once. This specimen was PBMCs, taken after 24 months of ibrutinib treatment. All receptors derive from a human donor with chronic lymphocytic leukemia. Both conserved end residues are part of each CDR3. The D gene is left open where the match is weak. Clone size is given for some rows only: seen once, a few or many times, or a class if the clone is expanded.

J | length | V | size | D | CDR3 | DNA
TRBJ1-2 | 12 | TRBV29-1 | - | - | CSVYRDIYGYTF | TGCAGCGTTTACAGGGATATCTATGGCTACACCTTC
TRBJ2-7 | 11 | TRBV6-1 | - | - | CASSEWGEQYF | TGTGCCAGCAGTGAATGGGGGGAGCAGTACTTC
TRBJ2-5 | 15 | TRBV25-1 | - | TRBD1 | CASGGTGGYQETQYF | TGTGCCAGCGGGGGGACAGGGGGGTACCAAGAGACCCAGTACTTC
TRBJ2-2 | 17 | TRBV9 | - | TRBD1 | CASSAKGQGVGTGELFF | TGTGCCAGCAGCGCAAAGGGGCAGGGGGTTGGCACCGGGGAGCTGTTTTTT
TRBJ2-3 | 14 | TRBV25-1 | - | TRBD1 | CASSKRQGEDTQYF | TGTGCCAGCAGTAAACGGCAGGGGGAAGATACGCAGTATTTT
TRBJ2-1 | 12 | TRBV4-3 | few | - | CASSHLNNEQFF | TGCGCCAGCAGCCACCTGAACAATGAGCAGTTCTTC
TRBJ2-3 | 13 | TRBV4-3 | - | - | CASSQGQSDTQYF | TGCGCCAGCAGCCAGGGCCAGTCAGATACGCAGTATTTT
TRBJ2-2 | 14 | TRBV9 | - | - | CASTPNTGTGELFF | TGTGCCAGCACCCCCAACACGGGCACCGGGGAGCTGTTTTTT
TRBJ2-7 | 11 | TRBV20-1 | many | - | CSAGREYEQYF | TGCAGTGCTGGCAGGGAGTACGAGCAGTACTTC
TRBJ2-7 | 13 | TRBV2 | - | - | CASSLGPSTEQYF | TGTGCCAGCAGTCTCGGACCGTCGACGGAGCAGTACTTC
TRBJ1-1 | 14 | TRBV2 | - | TRBD1 | CASSQGAGPSEAFF | TGTGCCAGCAGTCAGGGGGCAGGGCCCTCGGAAGCTTTCTTT
TRBJ2-3 | 14 | TRBV7-9 | few | - | CASSEETSRDTQYF | TGTGCCAGCAGCGAGGAGACTAGTCGAGATACGCAGTATTTT
TRBJ2-4 | 17 | TRBV10-3 | - | TRBD2 | CAISELVAGGPGNIQYF | TGTGCCATCAGTGAGTTGGTAGCGGGGGGGCCAGGAAACATTCAGTACTTC
TRBJ1-2 | 14 | TRBV7-9 | - | TRBD1 | CASSPQIDRAGYTF | TGTGCCAGCAGCCCTCAAATCGACAGGGCTGGCTACACCTTC